This T cell receptor beta chain was recorded in a study of shared clonotypes between healthy human individuals. Study-wide results and caveats: Sorted-subset sequencing was shown by rarefaction to be incomplete despite large depth. What naive subsets generally showed was a larger estimated richness than memory subsets showed.

CDR1 LNHDA and CDR2 SQIVND come from the germline V gene (reference sequence). V lost 4 bases to trimming and J lost 5 bases, with 6 bases between them. The length of the CDR3 is 12 residues. Points on this clone: The antigen remains unidentified.

Only in-frame clones appear in the TCRdb table, and some are missing; sequencing was by immunoSEQ multiplex PCR. The table shows a few million clones, with around nine tenths occurring only once. The chain recombines TRBV19 with TRBJ1-5; D is unclear. This clonotype was sampled from a young man in good health. Sequenced input: naive CD4+ T cells sorted from blood. Described subset: CD45RA+ positively selected. CDR3 coding DNA: TGTGCCAGTAGTAAAGGAGATCAGCCCCAGCATTTT. Amino acid sequence: CASSKGDQPQHF.